These 15 T cell receptor beta chains originate from one sample sequenced in a study of blood T cells in healthy people across ages. It was with a sample-barcoded 5' primer and a J-beta primer mix that a second PCR of roughly 6 to 12 cycles was run. Each CDR3 protein is one row after TCRdb ran MiXCR on the 5' RACE reads. The table shows over a million distinct CDR3 sequences, with 40% to 50% occurring only once. The sequenced sample was blood. The receptors stem from a woman in her fifties or sixties in good health.

This clonotype was counted a few times. The chain uses TRBV7-2 and TRBJ2-5, with D hard to call. The germline V gene encodes CDR1 SGHTA and CDR2 FQGNSA. V was trimmed by 3 bases and J by 3 bases, leaving 8 bases between them. The CDR3 spans 13 residues. The CDR3 sequence is CASSFFPEETQYF. In DNA, the CDR3 is TGTGCCAGCAGCTTTTTCCCTGAAGAGACCCAGTACTTC.

The genes are TRBV20-1 and TRBJ2-7; TRBD2 matches at 15 bases. Germline lookup yields CDR1 DFQATT and CDR2 SNEGSKA (reference sequence). The J segment lost 4 bases and the V segment lost 5 bases, leaving 12 bases of the junction unmatched. The CDR3 has 17 amino acids. CDR3 protein: CSAVSNGLAGGPYEQYF. Here the CDR3 DNA reads TGCAGTGCTGTCTCGAACGGACTAGCGGGAGGGCCATACGAGCAGTACTTC.

The gene calls are TRBV19 and TRBJ2-4, with 8 bases identical to TRBD1. V lost 7 bases and J lost 3; bases outside the gene matches: 11. CDR1 LNHDA and CDR2 SQIVND come from the germline V gene (reference sequence). CDR3 length equals 16 residues. The CDR3 nucleotides are TGTGCCAGTAAGCTACAGGGGGAGTTAGGCAAAAACATTCAGTACTTC. Its translation: CASKLQGELGKNIQYF. Full variable domain (missing parts from reference TRBV19 and TRBJ2-4): DGGITQSPKYLFRKEGQNVTLSCEQNLNHDAMYWYRQDPGQGLRLIYYSQIVNDFQKGDIAEGYSVSREKKESFPLTVTSAQKNPTAFYLCASKLQGELGKNIQYFGAGTRLSVL.

The V gene is TRBV20-1, the J gene TRBJ2-7, with 7 positions matching TRBD2. Germline assignment: CDR1 DFQATT and CDR2 SNEGSKA (reference sequence). CDR3 size: 15 residues. Trimming removed 3 bases from V and 7 bases from J; junction bases left unmatched: 15. CDR3 DNA: TGCAGTGCTAGCTTTGTGGCTAGCGGAGGAGGAGAGCAGTACTTC. It specifies CSASFVASGGGEQYF.

This clonotype was seen a handful of times. The V and J genes are TRBV28 and TRBJ2-4; 7 bases are a match to TRBD1. This CDR3 spans 16 amino acids. After removal of 5 bases from V and 0 bases from J, the junction contained 7 bases not matched to a gene. The V gene's germline CDR1 is MDHEN and CDR2 SYDVKM. CDR3 bases: TGTGCCAGCAGTACGAACAGGGGTTTAGCCAAAAACATTCAGTACTTC. Translating it yields CASSTNRGLAKNIQYF.

This chain joins TRBV6-5 and TRBJ1-1; D gene unclear. In germline, CDR1 is MNHEY, CDR2 SVGAGI. Trimming stripped 0 bases from V and 5 bases from J, with 4 bases between. This CDR3 contains 12 residues. The CDR3 here is CASSYSMTEAFF. CDR3 nucleotide sequence: TGTGCCAGCAGTTACTCGATGACTGAAGCTTTCTTT.

The chain is built from TRBV4-2 and TRBJ2-7, with D tentatively TRBD1 or TRBD2 (5 bases each). This CDR3 comprises 16 residues. V was clipped by 4 bases and J by 3 bases, with 19 bases between them. The germline V gene encodes CDR1 LGHNA and CDR2 YNFKEQ. The chain's CDR3 is CASSPLVGVEYYEQYF. The DNA of the CDR3 is TGTGCCAGCAGCCCACTAGTGGGGGTCGAGTACTACGAGCAGTACTTC.

This clonotype was recorded only once. J is TRBJ2-3 and V is TRBV27; tentatively, D is TRBD2 (5 bases). V was cut by 2 bases and J by 0 bases, with 12 bases left in between. From germline, CDR1 is MNHEY and CDR2 SMNVEV (reference sequence). This CDR3 has 16 residues. CDR3 amino acids: CASSLGVRGSTDTQYF. The CDR3 nucleotides read TGTGCCAGCAGTTTAGGGGTTCGCGGGAGCACAGATACGCAGTATTTT.

V and J are TRBV29-1 and TRBJ2-5; D possibly corresponds to TRBD2 (10 bases). The closer fit of TRBJ2-7 to the DNA end suggests the J call may be wrong. Germline CDR1 SQVTM, CDR2 ANQGSEA. CDR3 length: 15 residues. The CDR3 loop reads CSVTDRGLAGDEQYF. Written as DNA, the CDR3 is TGCAGCGTGACGGACAGGGGCCTAGCGGGAGACGAGCAGTACTTC.

This clonotype was detected a few times. The chain's CDR3 is CASSWTTSVSGEETQYF. CDR3 coding DNA: TGCGCCAGCAGCTGGACTACTAGCGTCTCGGGGGAAGAGACCCAGTACTTC. The chain links TRBV5-1 to TRBJ2-5; TRBD2 matches 7 bases. The CDR3 is 17 amino acids. Looked up from germline, CDR1 is SGHRS and CDR2 is YFSETQ. V was pared by 3 bases and J by 3 bases, with 14 bases of the junction left unmatched.

The chain uses TRBV7-8 and TRBJ2-5; 8 bases are a match to TRBD1. The DNA end is more similar to TRBJ2-7, so the J call may be wrong. CDR3 length: 18 residues. Germline V gene sequence: CDR1 SGHVS, CDR2 FQNEAQ. DNA for the CDR3: TGTGCCAGCAGCCCACACCTAAGGGGACAGGTTAATTCCTACGAGCAGTACTTC. The encoded protein is CASSPHLRGQVNSYEQYF.

The chain combines TRBV2 with TRBJ2-7; TRBD2 matches 11 bases. The CDR3 sequence is 19 residues long. Trimming at V came to 0 bases and at J to 6 bases, leaving 16 bases not matched to a gene. Germline lookup yields CDR1 SNHLY and CDR2 FYNNEI. The CDR3 DNA reads TGTGCCAGCAGTGAAGCGCTTAGGCTAGCGGGAGGCCGTCTTTCCGAGCAGTACTTC. It specifies CASSEALRLAGGRLSEQYF. Complete variable domain (other parts from reference TRBV2 and TRBJ2-7): EPEVTQTPSHQVTQMGQEVILRCVPISNHLYFYWYRQILGQKVEFLVSFYNNEISEKSEIFDDQFSVERPDGSNFTLKIRSTKLEDSAMYFCASSEALRLAGGRLSEQYFGPGTRLTVT.

This clonotype has a handful of counts. V is TRBV29-1 and J is TRBJ2-1; 11 nucleotides align to TRBD1. Trimming at V came to 0 bases and at J to 6 bases, leaving 10 bases not matched to a gene. The germline V gene has CDR1 SQVTM and CDR2 ANQGSEA. The CDR3 spans 17 residues. The CDR3 DNA is TGCAGCGTTGAAGATTTATCGTCAGGGACAGGGGGCAATGAGCAGTTCTTC. Translating it yields CSVEDLSSGTGGNEQFF.

A few counts support this clonotype. The V call is TRBV11-2, the J call TRBJ2-4; D uncertain. V lost 3 bases, J lost 0 bases, and 6 bases lay in between. CDR1 SGHAT and CDR2 FQNNGV come from the germline V gene. The CDR3 loop spans 14 amino acids. CDR3 sequence (DNA): TGTGCCAGCAGCTTGAAGATAGCCAAAAACATTCAGTACTTC. Translated, it gives CASSLKIAKNIQYF.

The chain uses TRBV18 and TRBJ1-1; D perhaps matches TRBD1 (6 bases). Germline V gene sequence: CDR1 KGHSH, CDR2 LQKENI. This CDR3 is 15 amino acids long. V lost 4 bases and J lost 1, with 13 bases in between. The CDR3 protein is CASSRSGTKNTEAFF. CDR3 DNA: TGTGCCAGCTCACGGAGTGGGACAAAGAACACTGAAGCTTTCTTT. The full variable domain, with the rest looked up from reference TRBV18 and TRBJ1-1, is NAGVMQNPRHLVRRRGQEARLRCSPMKGHSHVYWYRQLPEEGLKFMVYLQKENIIDESGMPKERFSAEFPKEGPSILRIQQVVRGDSAAYFCASSRSGTKNTEAFFGQGTRLTVV.